The source of this TCR beta chain is a study of shared clonotypes between healthy human individuals. This clone was found a few times. Per the original data handling: Filtering differed for immunoSEQ, which gave only junction sequences without quality scores. Here immunoSEQ multiplex PCR was the method, and the copy in TCRdb shows in-frame clones only, minus some. The V and J calls and clone size come from that table; D and trimming were worked out from the DNA. The sample lists 400,000 to 600,000 clones; about 76% were seen once. The healthy adult donors were HIV-negative and reported no recent acute infections or vaccinations. All participating donors were Caucasian adults from Nashville, Tennessee. Trimming took 6 bases from V and 1 from J, leaving 6 bases between them. The CDR3 totals 11 residues. Germline V lookup: CDR1 SQVTM, CDR2 ANQGSEA.

The sequencing input was PBMCs. The chain combines TRBV29-1 with TRBJ1-1, with D hard to call. This receptor was obtained from a woman aged 35 to 49 in good health. Some clones in this sample may be carry-over from other donors' samples. Here the CDR3 reads CSVAKNTEAFF. As DNA, the CDR3 is TGCAGCGTCGCAAAGAACACTGAAGCTTTCTTT.